The present T cell receptor (beta chain) was sequenced within a study of yellow fever vaccine responses in identical twins. Notes on this clonotype: Its antigen is as yet unknown.

Study-level points and caveats: Twins' vaccine T cell response reportedly gave the appearance of partial convergence and partial personalization.

Germline V CDR1 and CDR2: MNHEY, SVGAGI. Between the trimmed V and J ends, which lost 2 bases and 1 base, there was a span of 3 bases. CDR3 length: 13 residues. Each CDR3 protein gets one entry after TCRdb re-called the RT-PCR reads with MiXCR. The data contain about a thousand distinct CDR3 sequences, more than 70% of them singletons. Sequenced here: T cells from blood (PBMCs), unsorted or a sorted subset (not recorded which), sampled before or after yellow fever vaccination (not recorded which). This receptor was taken from a female donor who received the yellow fever vaccine. The chain uses TRBV6-5 and TRBJ1-5, with D uncertain. CDR3 bases: TGTGCCAGCAGTTACGACAGCAATCAGCCCCAGCATTTT. The encoded protein is CASSYDSNQPQHF.